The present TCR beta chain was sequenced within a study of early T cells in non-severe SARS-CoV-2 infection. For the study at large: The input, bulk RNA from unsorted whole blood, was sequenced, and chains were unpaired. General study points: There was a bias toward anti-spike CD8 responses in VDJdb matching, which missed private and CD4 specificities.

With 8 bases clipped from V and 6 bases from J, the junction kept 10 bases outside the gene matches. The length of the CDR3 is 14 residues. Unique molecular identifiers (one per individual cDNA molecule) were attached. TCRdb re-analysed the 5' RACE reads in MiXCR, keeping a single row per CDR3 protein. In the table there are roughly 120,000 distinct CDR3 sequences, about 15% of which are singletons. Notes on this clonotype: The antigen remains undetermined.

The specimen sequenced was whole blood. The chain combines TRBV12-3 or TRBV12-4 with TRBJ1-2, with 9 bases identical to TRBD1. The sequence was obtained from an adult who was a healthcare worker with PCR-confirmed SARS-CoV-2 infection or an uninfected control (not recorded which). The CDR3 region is CASCFGTGTHGYTF. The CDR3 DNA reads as TGTGCCAGCTGCTTTGGGACAGGGACCCATGGCTACACCTTC.